This entry lists 25 T cell receptor beta chains sequenced from one sample in a study of blood T cells in healthy people across ages. Primed by a sample-barcoded 5' primer and a J-beta primer mix, a second PCR proceeded for about 6 to 11 cycles. TCRdb reprocessed the 5' RACE reads via MiXCR and lists one record per CDR3 protein. This table holds about 800,000 distinct CDR3 sequences, nearly 60% found once. Sequences were obtained from blood. Receptors were obtained from a man aged 25-40 years in good health.

CDR3 DNA sequence: TGTGCCAGCAGCTTAGGGCCAACGAATTCACCCCTCCACTTT. Its protein is CASSLGPTNSPLHF. The chain has TRBV11-2 and TRBJ1-6; D unresolved. There are 14 residues in the CDR3. V was pared by 1 base and J by 7 bases, with 8 bases between. Germline V lookup: CDR1 SGHAT, CDR2 FQNNGV.

The chain carries TRBV10-3 and TRBJ2-3; D is unclear. Germline CDR1 is ENHRY and CDR2 is SYGVKD. V was clipped by 7 bases and J by 0 bases, with 8 bases between them. The CDR3 has 13 amino acids. The CDR3 here is CAINSKSTDTQYF. DNA for the CDR3: TGTGCCATCAATAGCAAAAGCACAGATACGCAGTATTTT.

This clonotype has only a few counts. This chain uses TRBV7-2 with TRBJ2-7; TRBD1 is a possible D gene (5 bases). CDR3 length: 14 amino acids. From germline, CDR1 is SGHTA and CDR2 FQGNSA. Trimming shortened V by 5 bases and J by 2 bases, and 13 bases separated the two germline ends. Written as DNA, the CDR3 is TGTGCCAGCAGCCCCAGGGTGAGCACCTACGAGCAGTACTTC. Protein: CASSPRVSTYEQYF.

The rearrangement uses TRBV20-1 and TRBJ1-5; D not resolved. The CDR3 has 14 residues. Germline CDR1 reads DFQATT; CDR2 reads SNEGSKA (reference sequence). The V end was cut by 6 bases, the J end by 0 bases, with 12 bases between. CDR3 in DNA: TGCAGTGCAAAGAGACAAGATAGCAATCAGCCCCAGCATTTT. Translating gives CSAKRQDSNQPQHF.

As concerns this clonotype: This may be a read error, as it is one base from a much larger clone. The CDR3 DNA sequence: TGCGCCAGCAGCCAAGAGTCTTGGAATGAGCAGTACTTC. Translated, it gives CASSQESWNEQYF. The chain joins TRBV4-3 to TRBJ2-7; D not certain. CDR1 is LGHNA and CDR2 is YSLEER in the germline V gene. The CDR3 sequence is 13 residues long. With 0 bases removed from V and 7 bases from J, the gap between germline ends came to 10 bases.

This clonotype appeared once. The chain joins TRBV10-2 to TRBJ2-7; 7 nucleotides match TRBD2. The V segment lost 4 bases and the J segment 4 bases; nucleotides outside the gene matches: 19. This CDR3 contains 18 residues. The germline V gene has CDR1 WSHSY and CDR2 SAAADI. CDR3 DNA: TGCGCCAGCAGTGCGCTAGCGGTCCGAACCACCCAGAAATACGAGCAGTACTTC. It specifies CASSALAVRTTQKYEQYF.

To note about this clonotype: An end of the junction does not agree with germline; a read error may underlie this. The chain employs TRBV12-3 or TRBV12-4 and TRBJ1-5; no definite D call. The CDR3 covers 14 residues. CDR3 loop: CASTSIYSNQPQLF. DNA of the CDR3: TGTGCCAGCACGTCCATATATAGCAATCAGCCCCAGCTTTTT.

The DNA of the CDR3 is TGCAGCGTTCGGAGTCCCTACGAGCAGTACTTC. Translating it yields CSVRSPYEQYF. The rearrangement links TRBV29-1 to TRBJ2-7; D is unclear. The V gene lost 5 bases and the J gene lost 2 bases, with 7 bases spanning the gap. In germline, CDR1 is SQVTM, CDR2 ANQGSEA. The CDR3 sequence is 11 residues long.

This clonotype was observed a few times. The chain uses TRBV7-2 and TRBJ1-2; unclear D gene. The CDR3 length is 16 residues. Between the trimmed V and J ends, which lost 3 bases and 5 bases, there was a span of 19 bases. CDR1 and CDR2 from the germline V gene are SGHTA and FQGNSA. The CDR3 DNA sequence: TGTGCCAGCAGCTTTTTTAGCGGCGAAACTGCATATGGCTACACCTTC. This gives the protein CASSFFSGETAYGYTF.

This clonotype occurred a few times. CDR3: CSARREDFTDTQYF. The CDR3 nucleotides are TGCAGTGCTAGGCGGGAGGACTTCACAGATACGCAGTATTTT. The rearrangement joins TRBV20-1 to TRBJ2-3; TRBD2 matches at 8 bases. The V and J ends lost 3 bases and 2 bases, in that order; junction bases with no gene match: 4. The CDR3 has 14 amino acids. Germline CDR1 and CDR2: DFQATT and SNEGSKA (reference sequence).

This clonotype was detected a few times. The chain recombines TRBV3-1 with TRBJ1-1, with D maybe TRBD1 (6 bases). V was shortened by 4 bases and J by 4 bases, with 13 bases between the two germline ends. The germline V gene encodes CDR1 LGHDT and CDR2 YNNKEL (reference sequence). The CDR3 runs 14 residues. DNA of the CDR3: TGTGCCAGCAGCCCTCGGGGGCGCTTCACTGAAGCTTTCTTT. Translating gives CASSPRGRFTEAFF.

This clonotype was seen a handful of times. This chain uses TRBV5-1 with TRBJ2-1, with TRBD2 as a possible D gene (5 bases). The CDR3 has 16 residues. Per germline, CDR1 SGHRS and CDR2 YFSETQ. Trimming cost V 2 bases and J 9 bases, with 21 bases left between them. CDR3 in amino acids: CASSFEGWSLAAEQFF. The DNA of the CDR3 is TGCGCCAGCAGCTTCGAAGGCTGGAGCCTAGCCGCTGAGCAGTTCTTC.

The chain joins TRBV10-2 to TRBJ2-5; a possible D gene is TRBD2 (5 bases). The V gene lost 9 bases and the J gene lost 4 bases, with 12 bases spanning the gap. Germline V gives CDR1 WSHSY, CDR2 SAAADI. CDR3 size: 12 residues. The DNA for the CDR3 is TGCGCCAGTATCGATGAGGGAGAGACCCAGTACTTC. This codes for CASIDEGETQYF.

The V call is TRBV4-1, the J call TRBJ2-5; D is ambiguous. The CDR3 consists of 17 residues. Germline CDR1 MGHRA, CDR2 YSYEKL. The V gene lost 1 base and the J gene lost 1 base, with 16 bases spanning the gap. The chain's CDR3 is CASSQVLTGRAQETQYF. CDR3 sequence (DNA): TGCGCCAGCAGCCAAGTCCTAACCGGACGGGCCCAAGAGACCCAGTACTTC.

This clonotype was picked up a small number of times. This chain links TRBV29-1 with TRBJ2-7, with 9 bases matching TRBD1. V was clipped by 7 bases and J by 7 bases; unmatched bases: 11. CDR1 and CDR2 from the germline V gene are SQVTM and ANQGSEA. The length of the CDR3 is 13 residues. CDR3 residues: CSAAGTGRSEQYF. DNA for the CDR3: TGCAGCGCAGCCGGGACAGGGAGGAGTGAGCAGTACTTC.

The rearrangement uses TRBV6-1 and TRBJ2-2; the D is unclear. The CDR3 totals 14 residues. V was pared by 3 bases and J by 4 bases, with 9 bases between. CDR1 and CDR2 (germline): MNHNS, SASEGT. The CDR3 DNA follows: TGTGCCAGCAGTGATAGGTCGTGCACCGGGGAGCTGTTTTTT. Its protein is CASSDRSCTGELFF.

This chain uses TRBV20-1 with TRBJ1-2; no firm D call. The CDR3 length is 12 residues. Trimming left V 8 bases short and J 5 bases short, with 15 bases between. Germline values: CDR1 DFQATT, CDR2 SNEGSKA (reference sequence). The CDR3 DNA reads as TGCAGTTCTCCATCGGGCCTTTATGGCTACACCTTC. This encodes CSSPSGLYGYTF.

The genes are TRBV20-1 and TRBJ2-3; 9 bases line up with TRBD2. The V segment lost 6 bases and the J segment 1 base; nucleotides outside the gene matches: 5. Germline V gives CDR1 DFQATT, CDR2 SNEGSKA (reference sequence). This CDR3 is 14 amino acids long. CDR3 bases: TGCAGTGCCACGACTAGCGGCCGCACAGATACGCAGTATTTT. Its translation is CSATTSGRTDTQYF.

The rearrangement uses TRBV29-1 and TRBJ2-5; the D is unclear. Germline values: CDR1 SQVTM, CDR2 ANQGSEA. This CDR3 comprises 11 residues. The V end was cut by 4 bases, the J end by 2 bases, with 5 bases between. CDR3 sequence reads: CSVAEQETQYF. The CDR3 nucleotides are TGCAGCGTTGCCGAGCAAGAGACCCAGTACTTC. Variable domain in full (rest from reference TRBV29-1 and TRBJ2-5): SAVISQKPSRDICQRGTSLTIQCQVDSQVTMMFWYRQQPGQSLTLIATANQGSEATYESGFVIDKFPISRPNLTFSTLTVSNMSPEDSSIYLCSVAEQETQYFGPGTRLLVL.

This clonotype came up many times. This chain uses TRBV7-9 with TRBJ1-5, with no clear D. The germline V and J ends were trimmed by 7 bases and 7 bases, with 5 bases remaining between them. CDR1 is SEHNR, CDR2 FQNEAQ, per germline (reference sequence). The CDR3 is 10 amino acids. The CDR3 loop is CASTTQPQHF. The CDR3, as DNA: TGTGCCAGCACCACACAGCCCCAGCATTTT.

This chain connects TRBV7-6 to TRBJ2-1; 7 nucleotides align to TRBD2. This CDR3 comprises 17 residues. The germline gives CDR1 SGHVS, CDR2 FNYEAQ. The V gene end was trimmed by 2 bases and the J gene end by 6 bases; junction bases not matched to a gene: 13. The CDR3 reads CASSLPSGVLRGNEQFF. The DNA for the CDR3 is TGTGCCAGCAGCTTACCGAGCGGGGTCCTTCGAGGCAATGAGCAGTTCTTC. The variable domain in full, with the rest retrieved from reference TRBV7-6 and TRBJ2-1, is GAGVSQSPRYKVTKRGQDVALRCDPISGHVSLYWYRQALGQGPEFLTYFNYEAQQDKSGLPNDRFSAERPEGSISTLTIQRTEQRDSAMYRCASSLPSGVLRGNEQFFGPGTRLTVL.

The chain employs TRBV27 and TRBJ1-5; D unclear. Trimming left V 5 bases short and J 6 bases short, with 11 bases between. There are 13 residues in the CDR3. Germline V gene sequence: CDR1 MNHEY, CDR2 SMNVEV (reference sequence). CDR3 region: CASSTKTLQPQHF. CDR3 nucleotide sequence: TGTGCCAGCAGTACCAAAACCCTTCAGCCCCAGCATTTT.

This clonotype turned up a few times. V and J are TRBV6-2 or TRBV6-3 and TRBJ2-7; 9 positions match TRBD1. Per germline, CDR1 MNHEY and CDR2 SVGEGT. The length of the CDR3 is 13 residues. J lost 5 bases, V lost 6 bases, and 5 bases had no gene match. CDR3 in amino acids: CASRTTGGHEQYF. As DNA, the CDR3 is TGTGCCAGCAGGACTACAGGGGGCCACGAGCAGTACTTC.

The CDR3 loop is CASSFKGVRTGRLEQYF. CDR3 nucleotides: TGTGCCAGCAGTTTCAAGGGGGTTAGGACAGGGAGACTCGAGCAGTACTTC. The chain joins TRBV28 to TRBJ2-5; 8 bases line up with TRBD1. The end of the DNA fits TRBJ2-7 better, so the J call may be wrong. Germline CDR1 MDHEN, CDR2 SYDVKM. The CDR3 covers 17 residues.

This clonotype was seen only a few times. The rearrangement joins TRBV15 to TRBJ2-1, with 9 bases aligning to TRBD2. The CDR3 is 16 amino acids. Germline CDR1 is LNHNV and CDR2 is YYDKDF (reference sequence). Trimming removed 3 bases from V and 3 bases from J; junction bases left unmatched: 6. CDR3 sequence (DNA): TGTGCCACCAGCAGGTCTAGCGGGACGAACTACAATGAGCAGTTCTTC. Protein product: CATSRSSGTNYNEQFF.